This T cell receptor (beta chain) was retrieved from a study of siplizumab effects on memory and regulatory T cells (dated by TCRdb to the late 2010s). Regarding the study in general: Across under ten responder-stimulator pairs, paired mixed lymphocyte reactions were conducted with siplizumab at approximately 1.1 ug/mL and without drug. The study examined how the anti-CD2 antibody siplizumab affects alloreactive T-cell subsets in allogeneic mixed lymphocyte reactions built from human PBMCs.

CDR3 length: 18 amino acids, cysteine to phenylalanine. The sequence is cut down to CDR3 DNA, 54 bases in frame from base 1. In the germline V gene, CDR1 corresponds to SGHAT and CDR2 to FQNNGV. V lost 5 bases and J lost 9 bases, and the count of bases not matched to a germline gene is 16. Cells in the mixed lymphocyte reaction were cultured together at 37 degrees C for under seven days. Responder PBMCs were labelled with CFSE, stimulator PBMCs were labelled with Violet Dye, and the two were mixed at a 1:1 ratio. Sorted unstimulated T cells and proliferating T cells recovered from mixed lymphocyte reactions were subjected to TCRbeta CDR3 sequencing. Fresh whole blood from nine to eleven HLA-typed healthy donors served as the source for isolating PBMCs. Proliferating CFSE-low responder T cells were FACS-sorted after the mixed lymphocyte reaction for TCR sequencing. Library preparation employed the immunoSEQ multiplex PCR assay. The deep sequencing platform assayed 90,000 to 100,000 TCR templates per sample. Genomic DNA extracted from sorted T cells was used for TCRbeta CDR3 sequencing. The authors' analysis ran thus. The R programming language was used for the clonal analysis of the TCRbeta CDR3 data. Comparing unstimulated samples against CFSE-low samples taken after the reaction was how alloreactive CD4+ and CD8+ clones were defined. Regulatory or non-regulatory origin was assigned to alloreactive CD4+ clones by matching of sequences to sorted unstimulated Treg and non-Treg repertoires. This is the immuneACCESS table as TCRdb keeps it, with only in-frame sequences that have V and J called. A part of the clones is gone; compared with another copy, unresolved V genes explain less than half, and the rest is unexplained. V and J calls and clone size are given by that table; D and trimming were obtained from the DNA. The sample profile shows about 10,000 clones; around 46% of them were found once. Of the sample, approximately 23% falls within the top ten clones.

This clone was recorded a few times. Its antigen has not been determined. Base-call qualities are not available, and no considerably larger clone is one nucleotide away. Broad study findings and their caveats: Whether proliferating Tregs from siplizumab cultures were suppressive was not functionally confirmed. The cumulative frequency of alloreactive sequences traceable to unstimulated CD4+ memory T cells was significantly reduced by siplizumab. Roughly 75-96% of proliferating CD4+ or CD8+ clones could not be assigned a naive or memory phenotype. Sequences below about 10^-5 frequency were poorly captured, so only a minor fraction of alloreactive clones could be mapped to unstimulated subsets. Compared with memory T cells, unstimulated naive T cells appeared more diverse, and naive cells seemed to make a substantial contribution to the alloresponse. Among mappable alloreactive CD4+ clones, an average Treg-derived fraction of over 60% was observed with siplizumab, compared with about 25% in control reactions.

This sequence uses TRBV11-2 and TRBJ2-1, with 13 bases matching TRBD2. Sequenced sample: CFSE-low (dividing) CD4+ T cells sorted from an allogeneic mixed lymphocyte reaction. This clonotype was obtained from a human donor in good health; the cells came from an allogeneic mixed lymphocyte reaction. The CDR3 amino acid sequence is: CASSLGLAGDFSPGEQFF. In nucleotides, the sequence is TGTGCCAGCAGCCTCGGACTAGCGGGAGACTTCTCACCGGGTGAGCAGTTCTTC.